A selection of T cell receptor beta chains follows, all from one sample in a study of OX40 agonist ivuxolimab in advanced cancers. Sequencing was performed with immunoSEQ multiplex PCR; in TCRdb, only in-frame clones are kept and a portion is missing. The sample holds roughly 34,000 clones, about nine tenths seen once. Sample: CD4+ or CD8+ T cells sorted from blood, taken in a trial of the OX40 agonist ivuxolimab. All receptors come from an adult with an advanced solid tumor such as melanoma, head and neck, liver or kidney cancer. Each CDR3 is given with its conserved first and last residue. The D gene is left open where the match is weak.

d_call j_call v_call cdr3_nt cdr3_aa
TRBD1 TRBJ2-3 TRBV5-1 TGCGCCAGCAGCCTAGAGGGACAGGGCAGCACAGATACGCAGTATTTT CASSLEGQGSTDTQYF
- TRBJ2-7 TRBV5-4 TGTGCCAGCAGCTTGGTACGGGGCCCTACCTACGAGCAGTACTTC CASSLVRGPTYEQYF
- TRBJ1-5 TRBV19 TGTGCCAGTAGTTCCGTTTATAGCAATCAGCCCCAGCATTTT CASSSVYSNQPQHF
TRBD2 TRBJ2-3 TRBV29-1 TGCAGCATCTCCCGAGCGGGGGGAGCCACAGATACGCAGTATTTT CSISRAGGATDTQYF
TRBD2 TRBJ2-5 TRBV20-1 TGCAGTGGGACTAGCAGGGAGACCCAGTACTTC CSGTSRETQYF
- TRBJ2-1 TRBV18 TGTGCCAGCTCGCTGCCAACCCCTCCCAATGAGCAGTTCTTC CASSLPTPPNEQFF
- TRBJ1-6 TRBV28 TGTGCCAGCAGTTTAAGCTATTCACCCCTCCACTTT CASSLSYSPLHF
TRBD2 TRBJ2-1 TRBV29-1 TGCAGCGCCCAAACAGTAGCGGGAGAAGCGGAGCAGTTCTTC CSAQTVAGEAEQFF
TRBD1 TRBJ2-7 TRBV19 TGTGCCAGTAGTAGGGACAGGGGTGGCGAGCAGTACTTC CASSRDRGGEQYF
- TRBJ2-5 TRBV7-9 TGTGCCAGCAGCTTAGAAATAGGACACCAAGAGACCCAGTACTTC CASSLEIGHQETQYF
- TRBJ2-1 TRBV28 TGTGCCAGCAGACAGTATTTGGTCAATGAGCAGTTCTTC CASRQYLVNEQFF